The table lists the clone carrying this TCR beta chain with a count of one. What it binds is unknown. The sample holds other DNA sequences that translate to the same CDR3. V lost 1 base, J lost 6 bases, and 9 bases lay in between. CDR1 is LGHDT, CDR2 YNNKEL, per germline (reference sequence). This CDR3 spans 14 amino acids. The assay was immunoSEQ multiplex PCR, and TCRdb's table has in-frame clones only and misses some. The sample holds a few hundred thousand clones, around 87% seen once. Treatment given: around 19 received Ad26.COV2.S at low or high dose, single or two shots; 5 received placebo; per-sample allocation not given. Vaccine and placebo recipients were sampled on day 63 after the first injection. An adult aged 18-55 years in Boston served as the donor. The entry originates in a study of Ad26.COV2.S vaccination and SARS-CoV-2 variants. Study as a whole: This donor came from the COV1001 trial of Ad26.COV2.S.

Regarding the study as a whole: Vaccine recipients posted higher spike-specific TCR breadth than their placebo counterparts.

The sample here was peripheral blood, taken in a trial of Ad26.COV2.S vaccine versus placebo. The rearrangement uses TRBV3-1 (or the pseudogene TRBV3-2) and TRBJ1-4, with TRBD1 as a possible D gene (6 bases). This clonotype was sampled from a person between 18 and 65 years old who received the Ad26.COV2.S COVID-19 vaccine or a placebo. CDR3: CASSQVAGDEKLFF. CDR3 DNA: TGTGCCAGCAGCCAAGTAGCAGGGGATGAAAAACTGTTTTTT.